Presented here are 13 T cell receptor beta chains from one specimen sequenced in a study of response to subunit inactivated influenza vaccine. TCRdb analysed the RT-PCR reads with MiXCR anew, one entry per CDR3 protein. The table lists about 540,000 distinct CDR3 sequences, around a quarter of them singletons. A further study also used this sample, focusing on T cells expressing NK-cell markers. Turning to that study: With UMIs, 5'RACE template switching was used to make TCR beta cDNA.

The sample here was CD4+ T cells sorted from PBMCs, taken 12 days after vaccination. The receptors here all came from a man aged 50-59 years who received an inactivated influenza vaccine.

This clonotype has only a few counts. This chain connects TRBV6-1 to TRBJ1-5, with 8 bases lining up with TRBD1. Germline V lookup: CDR1 MNHNS, CDR2 SASEGT. This CDR3 is 15 amino acids long. V was pared by 6 bases and J by 0 bases, with 4 bases of the junction left unmatched. The CDR3 bases are TGTGCCAGCAGCGCAACAGGGGGTAGCAATCAGCCCCAGCATTTT. As protein: CASSATGGSNQPQHF.

Turning to this clonotype: One base away lies a much larger clone, so this may be a sequencing read error. The chain uses TRBV28 and TRBJ2-2, with D tentatively TRBD1 or TRBD2 (6 bases each). The CDR3 is 15 residues long. CDR1 and CDR2 (germline): MDHEN, SYDVKM. In DNA form, the CDR3 reads TGTGACAGCACCGGGGGCAGGGGCAACACCGGGGAGCTGTTTTTT. It encodes CDSTGGRGNTGELFF.

V gene TRBV6-2 or TRBV6-3 combines with J gene TRBJ2-7, with 11 bases fitting TRBD2. V lost 1 base, J lost 3 bases, and 2 bases stayed unmatched. Per germline, CDR1 MNHEY and CDR2 SVGEGT. The CDR3 covers 15 residues. CDR3 sequence (DNA): TGTGCCAGCAGTTACTGGGGGACTAGCGGCTACGAGCAGTACTTC. Translating gives CASSYWGTSGYEQYF.

The CDR3 nucleotides read TGCGCCAGCAGCCAAGAGGCAGGGCTCAATGAAGCTTTCTTT. Translating it yields CASSQEAGLNEAFF. The J gene is TRBJ1-1, the V gene TRBV4-3; possibly TRBD1 for D (5 bases). V lost 0 bases, J lost 7 bases, and 12 bases lay in between. Germline V gene data show CDR1 as LGHNA and CDR2 as YSLEER. The CDR3 covers 14 residues.

This clonotype has a count of ten or more. The chain uses TRBV24-1 and TRBJ2-2; D unclear. Per germline, CDR1 KGHDR and CDR2 SFDVKD. There are 11 residues in the CDR3. The V end lost 2 bases, the J end lost 9 bases, and 3 bases lay between the germline ends. The CDR3 nucleotides are TGTGCCACCAGTGATTCCTGGGAGCTGTTTTTT. Encoded protein: CATSDSWELFF.

This sequence joins TRBV7-2 and TRBJ1-5, with 9 bases matching TRBD1. CDR1 and CDR2 from the germline V gene are SGHTA and FQGNSA. Trimming at V came to 4 bases and at J to 3 bases, leaving 7 bases not matched to a gene. The CDR3 sequence is 16 residues long. CDR3 in DNA: TGTGCCAGCAGCTGGGGACAGGGTCGCAACAATCAGCCCCAGCATTTT. Translated: CASSWGQGRNNQPQHF.

This clonotype was observed at least ten times. The chain carries TRBV5-1 and TRBJ1-2; 10 bases map to TRBD1. CDR3 length: 16 amino acids. Germline V gives CDR1 SGHRS, CDR2 YFSETQ. The trim removed 4 bases at V and 7 bases at J, leaving 13 bases unmatched. The CDR3 loop is CASSPGQGVSLGGYTF. CDR3 in DNA: TGCGCCAGCAGCCCAGGACAGGGGGTGTCTCTGGGTGGCTACACCTTC.

This clonotype was observed at least ten times. This rearrangement joins TRBV29-1 to TRBJ2-3; TRBD1 is a possible D gene (5 bases). The CDR3 is 16 residues long. Per the germline V gene, CDR1 is SQVTM and CDR2 is ANQGSEA. The CDR3 coding sequence is TGCAGACCGGGCTGTGCCAGGGCTTATAGCACAGATACGCAGTATTTT. Protein product: CRPGCARAYSTDTQYF.

In this sample, this clonotype turned up a few times. The chain links TRBV6-2 or TRBV6-3 to TRBJ2-5; the D call may be TRBD1 or TRBD2 (6 bases each). Germline V gives CDR1 MNHEY, CDR2 SVGEGT. Trimming stripped 6 bases from V and 5 bases from J, with 19 bases between. The CDR3 has 15 amino acids. The chain's CDR3 is CASSQGLQGRETQYF. CDR3 nucleotide sequence: TGTGCCAGCAGCCAAGGACTACAGGGACGGGAGACCCAGTACTTC.

This clonotype has more than one count but fewer than ten. The gene calls are TRBV5-1 and TRBJ1-6; possible D gene TRBD1, 5 bases. CDR1 is SGHRS and CDR2 is YFSETQ in the germline V gene. CDR3 length: 15 amino acids. Deletions cut 0 bases from V and 8 bases from J, with 12 bases between. CDR3 region: CASSLDRAGDSPLHF. CDR3 coding DNA: TGCGCCAGCAGCTTGGACCGCGCGGGGGATTCACCCCTCCACTTT.

The J gene is TRBJ2-6, the V gene TRBV10-3; no firm D call. V lost 0 bases, J lost 0 bases, and 15 bases lay in between. Germline assignment: CDR1 ENHRY and CDR2 SYGVKD. The CDR3 contains 19 residues. CDR3 coding DNA: TGTGCCATCAGTGAGTCGGAATCCTCTTTGGGCTCTGGGGCCAACGTCCTGACTTTC. Protein: CAISESESSLGSGANVLTF.

V is TRBV20-1 and J is TRBJ2-3; 7 bases match TRBD1. The CDR3 has 15 residues. Germline CDR1 reads DFQATT; CDR2 reads SNEGSKA (reference sequence). V lost 4 bases and J lost 3; bases outside the gene matches: 10. CDR3 nucleotide sequence: TGCAGTGCTACGAACAACAGGGGTTGGACAGATACGCAGTATTTT. Translated, it gives CSATNNRGWTDTQYF.

This clonotype was counted only a few times. The chain recombines TRBV7-9 with TRBJ2-5, with D perhaps TRBD1 (6 bases). Trimming took 5 bases from V and 3 from J, leaving 16 bases between them. The CDR3 loop spans 15 amino acids. CDR1 SEHNR and CDR2 FQNEAQ come from the germline V gene (reference sequence). The CDR3 region has the DNA TGTGCCAGCAGCGCTAGGGGGTCATTAGAAGAGACCCAGTACTTC. Translating gives CASSARGSLEETQYF.